This TCR beta chain was sequenced during a study of T cell responses to AZD1222 COVID-19 vaccine. CDR1 MNHEY and CDR2 SVGAGI come from the germline V gene. This CDR3 is built from 14 residues. Trimming stripped 10 bases from V and 5 bases from J, with 20 bases between. Regarding this clone: The antigen is undetermined.

Notes on the study in general: Following two doses of AZD1222, Spike-specific TCR breadth and depth rose. The donor cohort was predominantly white British with a female majority, and clonal diversity may have been underestimated. Reportedly, close to half of spike-specific TCRs are directed against unmutated variant regions.

Clones were read by immunoSEQ multiplex PCR, and TCRdb kept only the in-frame ones, dropping some. The repertoire holds 110,000 or so clones, with 70% to 90% as singletons. The chain has TRBV6-5 and TRBJ1-1; a possible D gene is TRBD1 (6 bases). The receptor was isolated from an adult who received the AZD1222 COVID-19 vaccine. This specimen consisted of peripheral blood, obtained 28 days after the second AZD1222 dose. The CDR3 sequence is CATMRGSGGTEAFF. DNA of the CDR3: TGTGCCACTATGAGGGGGTCGGGGGGTACTGAAGCTTTCTTT.